This paragraph reports one T cell receptor (beta chain). Its specificity is not known. CDR1 is SGHDT and CDR2 is YYEEEE in the germline V gene. This CDR3 is 16 amino acids long. V lost 4 bases to trimming and J lost 1 base; unmatched junction nucleotides: 8. This sample stems from a study of cytomegalovirus exposure and HLA in healthy donors. It was with 60 Vbeta and 13 Jbeta primers that the PCR ran. Clones were read by immunoSEQ multiplex PCR, and TCRdb kept only the in-frame ones, dropping some. The sample contains tens of thousands of clones, roughly 79% of which appear only once. Study-level results: Reports indicate that TCR beta sequences accurately predicted the HLA-A and HLA-B alleles of most subjects. Productive rates of about 90% or about 30% were seen for most TCR beta V segments in an earlier analysis.

The sequenced sample consisted of PBMCs. This TCR was sampled from a man under 40 in good health and CMV-seronegative. The V and J genes are TRBV5-6 and TRBJ2-3; 8 bases map to TRBD1. CDR3 loop: CASSLQGAGGTDTQYF. CDR3 sequence (DNA): TGTGCCAGCAGCCTCCAGGGGGCAGGGGGCACAGATACGCAGTATTTT.